A single sample is the source of the 4 T cell receptor beta chains below, sequenced in a study of cytomegalovirus exposure and HLA in healthy donors listed by TCRdb under 2017. Library generation was performed with the immunoSEQ multiplex PCR assay. This is the immuneACCESS table as TCRdb keeps it, with only in-frame sequences that have V and J called. A part of the clones is gone; compared with another copy, unresolved V genes explain less than half, and the rest is unexplained. The sample yields about 200,000 clones; 75% to 85% were counted once. Roughly 12% of the sample belongs to the ten largest clones. Sequencing was carried out using PBMCs. The receptors were sampled from a woman in her thirties in good health and CMV-seropositive.

The V gene is TRBV5-1, the J gene TRBJ1-2; no definite D call. The CDR3 totals 14 residues. V dropped 4 bases and J dropped 0 bases, with 10 bases sitting between them. Germline CDR1 reads SGHRS; CDR2 reads YFSETQ. CDR3 sequence (DNA): TGCGCCAGCAGCGCCACTGGTACTAACTATGGCTACACCTTC. It yields the protein CASSATGTNYGYTF. Full variable domain (rest looked up from reference TRBV5-1 and TRBJ1-2): KAGVTQTPRYLIKTRGQQVTLSCSPISGHRSVSWYQQTPGQGLQFLFEYFSETQRNKGNFPGRFSGRQFSNSRSEMNVSTLELGDSALYLCASSATGTNYGYTFGSGTRLTVV.

The CDR3 sequence: CASSLPRGQLSVATEAFF. CDR3 DNA: TGTGCCAGCAGTTTACCCAGGGGGCAACTTTCGGTGGCCACTGAAGCTTTCTTT. The V gene is TRBV28, the J gene TRBJ1-1; TRBD1 matches 8 bases. The CDR3 is 18 residues long. Trimming removed 2 bases from V and 4 bases from J; junction bases left unmatched: 15. The V gene's germline CDR1 is MDHEN and CDR2 SYDVKM. The complete variable domain, with remaining parts taken from reference TRBV28 and TRBJ1-1, reads DVKVTQSSRYLVKRTGEKVFLECVQDMDHENMFWYRQDPGLGLRLIYFSYDVKMKEKGDIPEGYSVSREKKERFSLILESASTNQTSMYLCASSLPRGQLSVATEAFFGQGTRLTVV.

The chain couples TRBV6-1 to TRBJ2-7, with no clear D. Germline CDR1 is MNHNS and CDR2 is SASEGT. Trimming cost V 4 bases and J 3 bases, with 7 bases left between them. The CDR3 is 12 amino acids. CDR3 sequence: CASSAQVYEQYF. CDR3 nucleotides: TGTGCCAGCAGTGCTCAGGTCTACGAGCAGTACTTC.

The V call is TRBV29-1, the J call TRBJ1-2; D uncertain. V shed 0 bases and J shed 4 bases, with 9 bases lying between them. The CDR3 runs to 13 residues. Per the germline V gene, CDR1 is SQVTM and CDR2 is ANQGSEA. The CDR3 nucleotides are TGCAGCGTTGAAGATCGGCGGATCTATGGCTACACCTTC. Its protein is CSVEDRRIYGYTF. The variable domain in full, with the rest retrieved from reference TRBV29-1 and TRBJ1-2, is SAVISQKPSRDICQRGTSLTIQCQVDSQVTMMFWYRQQPGQSLTLIATANQGSEATYESGFVIDKFPISRPNLTFSTLTVSNMSPEDSSIYLCSVEDRRIYGYTFGSGTRLTVV.